Detailed here is one TCR beta chain. Germline lookup yields CDR1 MDHEN and CDR2 SYDVKM. The CDR3 is 14 amino acids. The V end lost 9 bases, the J end lost 3 bases, and 17 bases lay between the germline ends. TCRdb itself ran the 5' RACE reads through MiXCR, one entry per CDR3 protein. The sample lists tens of thousands of distinct CDR3 sequences; about an eighth were seen once. The data derive from a study of early T cells in non-severe SARS-CoV-2 infection. This sequence joins TRBV28 and TRBJ2-5, with TRBD2 as a possible D gene (5 bases). The receptor was derived from an adult who was a healthcare worker with PCR-confirmed SARS-CoV-2 infection or an uninfected control (not recorded which). Sequenced: whole blood. Here the CDR3 reads CASTNMRVKETQYF. CDR3 in DNA: TGTGCCAGTACGAATATGAGGGTTAAAGAGACCCAGTACTTC.